This passage covers 15 T cell receptor beta chains from one sample sequenced in a study of blood T cell repertoires in COVID-19. Profiled with immunoSEQ multiplex PCR; TCRdb holds only in-frame clones, not every one. The data contain roughly 110,000 clones, around 84% of them seen just once; the ten biggest clones take up approximately 1.3%. The sequencing sample was made of peripheral blood. The source of these receptors is a man aged 40-49 years with acute or convalescent COVID-19.

The genes are TRBV4-2 and TRBJ2-5; 8 bases match TRBD2. V was pared by 4 bases and J by 5 bases, with 12 bases of the junction left unmatched. Germline-derived CDR1 and CDR2 are LGHNA and YNFKEQ. The CDR3 extends over 16 amino acids. CDR3 DNA sequence: TGTGCCAGCAGCCGGGGTAGCGGGGATCCAGGGGAGACCCAGTACTTC. It encodes CASSRGSGDPGETQYF.

This chain connects TRBV5-4 to TRBJ2-3; 9 bases are shared with TRBD2. This CDR3 is 16 amino acids long. Germline V CDR1 and CDR2: SGHNT, YYREEE (reference sequence). V gave up 3 bases and J gave up 0 bases; unmatched junction bases: 5. CDR3 amino acids: CASSSGLARSTDTQYF. DNA of the CDR3: TGTGCCAGCAGCTCCGGACTAGCGAGGAGCACAGATACGCAGTATTTT.

The chain carries TRBV7-2 and TRBJ2-7, with D possibly TRBD2 on 7 matching bases. Germline CDR1 and CDR2: SGHTA and FQGNSA. Deletions cut 0 bases from V and 4 bases from J, with 10 bases between. The CDR3 sequence is 14 residues long. The CDR3 DNA reads as TGTGCCAGCAGCTTAGCGGGGGGGCCGTACGAGCAGTACTTC. The encoded protein is CASSLAGGPYEQYF.

This chain uses TRBV29-1 with TRBJ2-1; possible D gene TRBD2, 6 bases. This CDR3 contains 13 residues. Germline V gene lookup returns CDR1 SQVTM and CDR2 ANQGSEA. V was shortened by 4 bases and J by 9 bases, with 16 bases between the two germline ends. This CDR3 is CSVGMGGVTEQFF. For the CDR3, the DNA is TGCAGCGTTGGGATGGGGGGAGTAACTGAGCAGTTCTTC.

The rearrangement uses TRBV5-5 and TRBJ1-1, with unresolved D. The ends were cut back, 4 bases at V and 4 bases at J, with 14 bases in the middle. The CDR3 length is 14 residues. Looked up from germline, CDR1 is SGHKS and CDR2 is YYEKEE (reference sequence). The CDR3 sequence: CASSPAARPTEAFF. The CDR3 nucleotides are TGTGCCAGCAGCCCCGCCGCTAGGCCCACTGAAGCTTTCTTT.

The V call is TRBV12-5, the J call TRBJ2-7, with 9 bases identical to TRBD1. With V trimmed by 7 bases and J by 2 bases, 3 bases remained unmatched. The CDR3 is made up of 13 amino acids. From germline, CDR1 is LGHNT and CDR2 FRNRAP. CDR3 loop: CASARQGAYEQYF. CDR3 nucleotide sequence: TGTGCTAGTGCCCGACAGGGGGCCTACGAGCAGTACTTC. Looking up the rest from reference TRBV12-5 and TRBJ2-7 gives the full variable domain: DARVTQTPRHKVTEMGQEVTMRCQPILGHNTVFWYRQTMMQGLELLAYFRNRAPLDDSGMPKDRFSAEMPDATLATLKIQPSEPRDSAVYFCASARQGAYEQYFGPGTRLTVT.

The genes are TRBV30 and TRBJ2-1; no definite D call. CDR3 length: 16 residues. The V gene lost 0 bases and the J gene lost 6 bases, with 18 bases spanning the gap. The V gene's germline CDR1 is GTSNPN and CDR2 SVGIG (reference sequence). DNA for the CDR3: TGTGCCTGGAGTGTAGGTGCAGACATTCTCACCAATGAGCAGTTCTTC. It specifies CAWSVGADILTNEQFF.

This clone has just a few counts. The rearrangement links TRBV5-6 to TRBJ1-4; 7 bases agree with TRBD1. The CDR3 runs 16 residues. Germline CDR1 is SGHDT and CDR2 is YYEEEE. Losses at the gene ends were 0 bases for V and 6 bases for J; bases not matched to a gene: 8. The CDR3 bases are TGTGCCAGCAGCTTGGTCCTACAGGGGAAGGATGAAAAACTGTTTTTT. Translating gives CASSLVLQGKDEKLFF.

The rearrangement links TRBV18 to TRBJ1-4; 8 nucleotides agree with TRBD1. Germline V gives CDR1 KGHSH, CDR2 LQKENI. CDR3 length: 14 residues. With V trimmed by 3 bases and J by 8 bases, 5 bases remained unmatched. The CDR3 DNA is TGTGCCAGCTCACCGAGGACAGGGCTCGAAAAACTGTTTTTT. Amino acid sequence: CASSPRTGLEKLFF.

The J gene is TRBJ2-4, the V gene TRBV19; 10 positions agree with TRBD2. The ends lost 6 bases at V and 0 bases at J; junction bases unmatched: 8. The CDR3 extends over 17 amino acids. Germline lookup yields CDR1 LNHDA and CDR2 SQIVND (reference sequence). As DNA, the CDR3 is TGTGCCAGTAGCCAAGGACTAGCGGCAATAGCCAAAAACATTCAGTACTTC. Amino acids: CASSQGLAAIAKNIQYF.

J is TRBJ1-6 and V is TRBV19; possible D gene TRBD1, 6 bases. The germline V and J ends were trimmed by 3 bases and 7 bases, with 10 bases remaining between them. The CDR3 loop spans 14 amino acids. Per the germline V gene, CDR1 is LNHDA and CDR2 is SQIVND (reference sequence). DNA for the CDR3: TGTGCCAGTAGTATCCCAGGGGTAAATTCACCCCTCCACTTT. Translating it yields CASSIPGVNSPLHF.

This chain uses TRBV19 with TRBJ1-5, with a possible D match to TRBD1 (6 bases). This CDR3 contains 15 residues. Trimming cost V 5 bases and J 2 bases, with 13 bases left between them. CDR1 LNHDA and CDR2 SQIVND come from the germline V gene (reference sequence). The CDR3 spells CASSATGLRNQPQHF. The CDR3 DNA follows: TGTGCCAGTAGTGCCACAGGGCTTCGCAATCAGCCCCAGCATTTT.

J is TRBJ2-5 and V is TRBV5-1; 10 positions match TRBD1. The CDR3 totals 16 residues. CDR1 and CDR2 (germline): SGHRS, YFSETQ. V shed 0 bases, J shed 5 bases, and the junction held 7 bases outside the gene matches. CDR3 DNA sequence: TGCGCCAGCAGCTTGGTCGGGACAGGGGCGGGTGAGACCCAGTACTTC. Protein product: CASSLVGTGAGETQYF. The entire variable domain, with the rest obtained from reference TRBV5-1 and TRBJ2-5, is as follows: KAGVTQTPRYLIKTRGQQVTLSCSPISGHRSVSWYQQTPGQGLQFLFEYFSETQRNKGNFPGRFSGRQFSNSRSEMNVSTLELGDSALYLCASSLVGTGAGETQYFGPGTRLLVL.

The chain employs TRBV2 and TRBJ2-3; D might be TRBD2 (6 bases). The germline V and J ends were trimmed by 6 bases and 4 bases, with 11 bases remaining between them. CDR3 size: 13 residues. Germline V gene sequence: CDR1 SNHLY, CDR2 FYNNEI. The CDR3 coding sequence is TGTGCCAGCAGGCGGGGCAGGCCAGATACGCAGTATTTT. Translated, it gives CASRRGRPDTQYF.

V and J are TRBV5-8 and TRBJ1-6; 7 bases are a match to TRBD1. The CDR3 is 15 amino acids. CDR1 SGHTS and CDR2 YDEGEE come from the germline V gene. The ends lost 4 bases at V and 3 bases at J; junction bases unmatched: 4. CDR3 protein: CASSPGTVYNSPLHF. CDR3 bases: TGTGCCAGCAGCCCCGGGACAGTCTATAATTCACCCCTCCACTTT.